The entry below describes one TCR beta chain. The target antigen is unknown. These data originate in a study of T cell responses to AZD1222 COVID-19 vaccine. Study-level points and caveats: Repertoires were obtained only post-peak T cell response. Dominant CD4 TCR responses targeted spike regions 160-218 and 743-854.

It was second doses at about 4 or about 12 weeks that were pooled. TCRdb's table, derived via immunoSEQ multiplex PCR, lists solely in-frame clones and lacks some. The sample has more than 100,000 clones; about nine tenths are singletons. CDR1 LGHNA and CDR2 YSLEER come from the germline V gene. CDR3 length equals 20 residues. V lost 2 bases and J 3 bases, leaving 23 bases between the germline ends. The TCR originated in an adult who received the AZD1222 COVID-19 vaccine. The chain uses TRBV4-3 and TRBJ1-6, with D perhaps TRBD1 (6 bases). The sample was peripheral blood, taken 28 days after the second AZD1222 dose. CDR3 residues: CASSQQLVSGVNFYNSPLHF. The DNA of the CDR3 is TGCGCCAGCAGCCAACAGTTAGTTTCAGGGGTTAACTTCTATAATTCACCCCTCCACTTT.